What follows is one TCR beta chain and its context. Its antigen is unknown. TCRdb re-derived calls from the reads in MiXCR, one entry per CDR3 protein. The sample has around 260,000 distinct CDR3 sequences, 25% seen once. The data stem from a study of T cell repertoires in cytomegalovirus infection. Background on the study: Public TCR beta signatures indicated both CMV infection and matching HLA type.

The CDR3 is 17 amino acids. V lost 5 bases to trimming and J lost 0 bases, with 20 bases between them. The germline V gene encodes CDR1 SGHAT and CDR2 FQNNGV. Overall study findings and caveats: HLA-C-restricted TCR beta clonotypes specific for CMV led the ex vivo response. Public TCR beta family frequency separated CMV-and-HLA carriers, including in an independent cohort.

The source is a human donor in good health (CMV status not recorded). Some clones in this sample may be carry-over from other donors' samples. Sequencing input: PBMCs. The chain uses TRBV11-2 and TRBJ2-7; D unresolved. For the CDR3, the DNA is TGTGCCAGCAGCCGTGGTTTGGCCCTCAAAAGCTCCTACGAGCAGTACTTC. It specifies CASSRGLALKSSYEQYF.